This record covers a single T cell receptor beta chain. Germline V gene sequence: CDR1 SEHNR, CDR2 FQNEAQ (reference sequence). The CDR3 loop spans 16 amino acids. From its re-call of the 5' RACE reads, TCRdb lists each CDR3 protein once, without DNA. The sample table sets out just under 150,000 distinct CDR3 sequences. This specimen belongs to a study of T cells expressing NK-cell markers. The rearrangement uses TRBV7-9 and TRBJ2-4; without DNA, the TCRdb call of TRBD1 cannot be checked. This clonotype was obtained from a man aged 18-30 years in good health. Sequencing was done on a sample of blood T cells: a sorted CD56 or NKG2C T cell subset, CD4+ or CD8+ T cells, or bulk PBMC T cells (not recorded which). The CDR3 region is CASSSTGGDDKNIQYF. Full variable domain (outside the CDR3, taken from reference TRBV7-9 and TRBJ2-4): DTGVSQNPRHKITKRGQNVTFRCDPISEHNRLYWYRQTLGQGPEFLTYFQNEAQLEKSRLLSDRFSAERPKGSFSTLEIQRTEQGDSAMYLCASSSTGGDDKNIQYFGAGTRLSVL.